The present T cell receptor (beta chain) was sequenced within a study of cytotoxic CD8 clonotypes in ibrutinib-treated CLL. As regards this clone: The target antigen is unknown.

This CDR3 is 11 amino acids long. Looked up from germline, CDR1 is SGHRS and CDR2 is YFSETQ. V shed 5 bases and J shed 5 bases, with 7 bases lying between them. Regarding the study as a whole: Researchers report that baseline clonality outpaced age-matched healthy donors and tracked circulating CD8+ T-cell counts. A rise in clonality was seen at ibrutinib response, and a fall back toward baseline was seen at progression.

Sequencing was performed with immunoSEQ multiplex PCR; in TCRdb, only in-frame clones are kept and a portion is missing. The sample has over 130,000 clones, around 81% seen once. The sample consisted of PBMCs, taken after 36 months of ibrutinib treatment. The TCR sequence derives from a human donor with chronic lymphocytic leukemia. The V gene is TRBV5-1, the J gene TRBJ2-5; unclear D gene. CDR3 bases: TGCGCCAGCAGACTGGGGGAGACCCAGTACTTC. Residues: CASRLGETQYF.